Below are 15 T cell receptor beta chains sequenced from a single sample in a study of T-cell memory formation after mild COVID-19. TCRdb redid the calling of the 5' RACE reads with MiXCR, one entry per CDR3 protein. The sample contains some 160,000 distinct CDR3 sequences, roughly 28% of which appear only once. Sample: PBMCs or a T cell subset sorted from them (not recorded which). Receptor source: an adult woman who had mild COVID-19 (a few samples of this study predate the infection). Cell type and time point are not known.

The chain is built from TRBV15 and TRBJ2-6, with 7 bases aligning to TRBD1. The germline V gene has CDR1 LNHNV and CDR2 YYDKDF (reference sequence). The V and J ends lost 0 bases and 2 bases, in that order; junction bases with no gene match: 7. The CDR3 totals 18 residues. The CDR3 here is CATSRDRQGETGANVLTF. CDR3 coding DNA: TGTGCCACCAGCAGAGATCGGCAGGGGGAAACTGGGGCCAACGTCCTGACTTTC. Supplemented by reference TRBV15 and TRBJ2-6, the full variable domain reads DAMVIQNPRYQVTQFGKPVTLSCSQTLNHNVMYWYQQKSSQAPKLLFHYYDKDFNNEADTPDNFQSRRPNTSFCFLDIRSPGLGDTAMYLCATSRDRQGETGANVLTFGAGSRLTVL.

This clonotype has only a few counts. J is TRBJ2-1 and V is TRBV7-2; D possibly corresponds to TRBD2 (7 bases). The CDR3 is made up of 17 amino acids. V lost 5 bases to trimming and J lost 6 bases, with 23 bases between them. CDR1 is SGHTA and CDR2 is FQGNSA in the germline V gene. CDR3 loop: CASSLERGRRGPNEQFF. The CDR3 nucleotides read TGTGCCAGCAGCCTCGAAAGAGGACGGCGGGGGCCCAATGAGCAGTTCTTC.

The J gene is TRBJ2-2, the V gene TRBV19; the D call may be TRBD1 or TRBD2 (5 bases each). Germline CDR1 LNHDA, CDR2 SQIVND (reference sequence). The CDR3 sequence is 14 residues long. Deletions cut 10 bases from V and 6 bases from J, with 18 bases between. For the CDR3, the DNA is TGTGCCACCACCTTTGGGGGTATGGCCGGGGAGCTGTTTTTT. The encoded protein is CATTFGGMAGELFF. Full variable domain (missing parts from reference TRBV19 and TRBJ2-2): DGGITQSPKYLFRKEGQNVTLSCEQNLNHDAMYWYRQDPGQGLRLIYYSQIVNDFQKGDIAEGYSVSREKKESFPLTVTSAQKNPTAFYLCATTFGGMAGELFFGEGSRLTVL.

This chain links TRBV20-1 with TRBJ2-1, with D unresolved. The CDR3 is 11 amino acids. In germline, CDR1 is DFQATT, CDR2 SNEGSKA (reference sequence). The V gene lost 5 bases and the J gene lost 4 bases, with 6 bases spanning the gap. The CDR3 protein is CSAAVYNEQFF. The DNA of the CDR3 is TGCAGTGCTGCGGTTTACAATGAGCAGTTCTTC.

V is TRBV15 and J is TRBJ2-1, with 11 bases matching TRBD1. The CDR3 is made up of 16 amino acids. The V and J ends lost 2 bases and 7 bases, in that order; junction bases with no gene match: 7. Per the germline V gene, CDR1 is LNHNV and CDR2 is YYDKDF (reference sequence). CDR3 loop: CATSRTGTGGRNEQFF. CDR3 in DNA: TGTGCCACCAGCAGAACCGGGACAGGGGGTCGAAATGAGCAGTTCTTC.

The genes are TRBV7-9 and TRBJ1-2; TRBD1 matches 11 bases. The length of the CDR3 is 15 residues. The J segment lost 8 bases and the V segment lost 4 bases, leaving 9 bases of the junction unmatched. The germline gives CDR1 SEHNR, CDR2 FQNEAQ (reference sequence). The CDR3 is CASSYLRTGGRGYTF. In DNA, the CDR3 is TGTGCCAGCAGCTATCTCCGGACAGGGGGCCGGGGCTACACCTTC.

A word on this clonotype: A read error may be the cause here, since a much bigger clone is one base away. The chain uses TRBV5-1 and TRBJ2-5; D is possibly TRBD1 (5 bases). In germline, CDR1 is SGHRS, CDR2 YFSETQ. This CDR3 contains 13 residues. The V gene lost 0 bases and the J gene lost 2 bases, with 5 bases spanning the gap. CDR3 DNA sequence: TGCGCCAGCAGCTTGGAGGGGCAAGAGACCCAGTACTTC. It is translated as CASSLEGQETQYF.

This clonotype appeared a few times. The chain employs TRBV18 and TRBJ2-7; 13 bases are shared with TRBD2. CDR1 and CDR2 from the germline V gene are KGHSH and LQKENI. The CDR3 length is 15 residues. Losses at the gene ends were 3 bases for V and 2 bases for J; bases not matched to a gene: 1. The CDR3 nucleotides read TGTGCCAGCTCACCCACTAGCGGGAGGGCCTACGAGCAGTACTTC. Translating gives CASSPTSGRAYEQYF. Full variable domain (remainder filled in from reference TRBV18 and TRBJ2-7): NAGVMQNPRHLVRRRGQEARLRCSPMKGHSHVYWYRQLPEEGLKFMVYLQKENIIDESGMPKERFSAEFPKEGPSILRIQQVVRGDSAAYFCASSPTSGRAYEQYFGPGTRLTVT.

This chain connects TRBV7-9 to TRBJ2-3; D gene unclear. Trimming took off 4 bases at V and 5 bases at J, with 10 bases between the two ends. The germline gives CDR1 SEHNR, CDR2 FQNEAQ (reference sequence). The CDR3 sequence is 13 residues long. The CDR3 nucleotides are TGTGCCAGCAGCTCCACAGCTTTAGATACGCAGTATTTT. Its translation is CASSSTALDTQYF.

The rearrangement links TRBV20-1 to TRBJ1-1; 9 nucleotides match TRBD1. Germline V lookup: CDR1 DFQATT, CDR2 SNEGSKA (reference sequence). Trimming removed 2 bases from V and 5 bases from J; junction bases left unmatched: 3. The length of the CDR3 is 13 residues. CDR3 sequence: CSARTGGRTEAFF. CDR3 DNA: TGCAGTGCTAGAACAGGGGGCAGAACTGAAGCTTTCTTT.

J is TRBJ1-6 and V is TRBV6-5; the D gene is possibly TRBD1 (5 bases). Per germline, CDR1 MNHEY and CDR2 SVGAGI. Between the trimmed V and J ends, which lost 6 bases and 14 bases, there was a span of 17 bases. The CDR3 consists of 13 residues. The CDR3 sequence is CASRSRGRVSLHF. For the CDR3, the DNA is TGTGCCAGCAGATCTAGGGGCAGGGTCTCCCTCCACTTT.

This clonotype has only a few counts. The rearrangement joins TRBV2 to TRBJ2-2; 7 bases are shared with TRBD1. J gave up 7 bases and V 6 bases, and 8 bases lay outside the gene matches. CDR1 is SNHLY and CDR2 is FYNNEI in the germline V gene. This CDR3 is built from 14 residues. The CDR3 sequence: CASSPDRAHGELFF. The CDR3 DNA follows: TGTGCCAGCAGCCCAGACAGGGCGCACGGGGAGCTGTTTTTT.

This clonotype was counted only a few times. The CDR3, as DNA: TGCAGCGTTGGGGGACAGACACCCTACGAGCAGTACTTC. Encoded protein: CSVGGQTPYEQYF. The chain combines TRBV29-1 with TRBJ2-7; 7 bases are shared with TRBD1. From germline, CDR1 is SQVTM and CDR2 ANQGSEA. The CDR3 sequence is 13 residues long. Trimming cost V 4 bases and J 2 bases; bases outside gene matches: 5.

V is TRBV12-3 or TRBV12-4 and J is TRBJ2-3; D is unresolved. Trimming removed 3 bases from V and 8 bases from J, with 9 bases in between. This CDR3 region has 12 residues. DNA of the CDR3: TGTGCCAGCAGTTTCCCCCAACTTACGCAGTATTTT. This gives the protein CASSFPQLTQYF.

The CDR3 is CASSMALDPTGNTDTQYF. In DNA form, the CDR3 reads TGCGCCAGCAGCATGGCCTTGGACCCGACTGGAAACACAGATACGCAGTATTTT. V and J are TRBV5-1 and TRBJ2-3, with D unclear. Trimming left V 4 bases short and J 2 bases short, with 23 bases between. The germline V gene encodes CDR1 SGHRS and CDR2 YFSETQ. The CDR3 runs 18 residues.